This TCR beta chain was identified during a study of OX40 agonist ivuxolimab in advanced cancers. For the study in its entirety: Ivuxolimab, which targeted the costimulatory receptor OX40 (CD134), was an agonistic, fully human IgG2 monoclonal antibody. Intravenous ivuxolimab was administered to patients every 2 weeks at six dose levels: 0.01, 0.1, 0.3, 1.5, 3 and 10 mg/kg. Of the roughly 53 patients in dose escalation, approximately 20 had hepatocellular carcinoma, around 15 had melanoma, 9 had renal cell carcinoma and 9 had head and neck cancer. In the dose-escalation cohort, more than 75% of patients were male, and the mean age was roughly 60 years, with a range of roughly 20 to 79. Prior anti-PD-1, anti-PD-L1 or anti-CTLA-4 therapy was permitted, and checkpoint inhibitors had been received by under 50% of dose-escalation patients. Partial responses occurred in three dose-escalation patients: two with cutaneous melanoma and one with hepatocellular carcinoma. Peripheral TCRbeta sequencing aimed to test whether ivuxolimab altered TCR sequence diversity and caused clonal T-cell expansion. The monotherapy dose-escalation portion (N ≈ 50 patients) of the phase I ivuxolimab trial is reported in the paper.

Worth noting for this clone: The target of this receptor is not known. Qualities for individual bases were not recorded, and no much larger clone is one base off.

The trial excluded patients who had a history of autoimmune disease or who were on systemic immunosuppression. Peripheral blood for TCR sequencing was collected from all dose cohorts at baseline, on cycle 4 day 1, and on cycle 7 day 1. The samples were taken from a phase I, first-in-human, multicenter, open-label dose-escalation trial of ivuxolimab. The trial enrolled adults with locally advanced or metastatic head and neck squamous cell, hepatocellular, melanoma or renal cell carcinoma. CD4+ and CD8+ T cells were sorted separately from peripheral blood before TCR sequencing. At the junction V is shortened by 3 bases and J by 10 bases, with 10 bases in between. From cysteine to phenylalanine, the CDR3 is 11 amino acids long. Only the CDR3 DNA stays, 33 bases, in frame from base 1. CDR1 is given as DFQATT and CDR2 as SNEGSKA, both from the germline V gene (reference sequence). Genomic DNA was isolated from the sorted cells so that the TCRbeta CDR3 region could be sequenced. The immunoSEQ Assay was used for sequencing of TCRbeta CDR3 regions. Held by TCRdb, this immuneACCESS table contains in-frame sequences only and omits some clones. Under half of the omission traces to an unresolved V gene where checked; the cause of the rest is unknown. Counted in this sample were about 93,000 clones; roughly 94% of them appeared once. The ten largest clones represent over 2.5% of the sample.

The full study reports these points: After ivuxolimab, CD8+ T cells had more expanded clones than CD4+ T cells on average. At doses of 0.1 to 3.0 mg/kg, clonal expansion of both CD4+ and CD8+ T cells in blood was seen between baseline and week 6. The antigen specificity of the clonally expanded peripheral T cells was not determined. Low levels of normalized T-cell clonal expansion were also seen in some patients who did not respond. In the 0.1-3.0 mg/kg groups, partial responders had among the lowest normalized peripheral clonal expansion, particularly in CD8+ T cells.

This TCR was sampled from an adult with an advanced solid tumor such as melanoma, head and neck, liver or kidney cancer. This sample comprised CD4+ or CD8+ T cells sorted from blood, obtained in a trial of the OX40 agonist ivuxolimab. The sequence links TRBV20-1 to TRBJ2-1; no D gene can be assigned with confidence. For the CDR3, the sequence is CSASRVGEQFF. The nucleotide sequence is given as TGCAGTGCTAGTAGGGTGGGGGAGCAGTTCTTC.